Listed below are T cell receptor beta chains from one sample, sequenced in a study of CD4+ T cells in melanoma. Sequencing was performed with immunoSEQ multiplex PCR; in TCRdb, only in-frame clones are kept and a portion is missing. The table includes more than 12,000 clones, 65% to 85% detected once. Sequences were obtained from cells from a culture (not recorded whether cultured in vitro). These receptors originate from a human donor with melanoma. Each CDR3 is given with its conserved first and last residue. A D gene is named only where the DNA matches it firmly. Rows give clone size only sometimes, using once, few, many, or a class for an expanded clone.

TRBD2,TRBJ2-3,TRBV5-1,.,CASSSTSGGAGTDTQYF,TGCGCCAGCAGCTCGACTAGCGGGGGGGCCGGCACAGATACGCAGTATTTT
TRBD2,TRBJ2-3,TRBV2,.,CASSISGGDTDTQYF,TGTGCCAGCAGTATTAGCGGGGGCGACACAGATACGCAGTATTTT
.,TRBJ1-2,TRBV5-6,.,CASGVRDYGYTF,TGTGCCAGCGGGGTCAGGGACTATGGCTACACCTTC
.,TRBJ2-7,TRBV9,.,CASSVDWNSYEQYF,TGTGCCAGCAGCGTAGATTGGAACTCCTACGAGCAGTACTTC
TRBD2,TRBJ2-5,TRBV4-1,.,CASSQGSGGNSETQYF,TGCGCCAGCAGCCAGGGTAGCGGGGGGAATTCGGAGACCCAGTACTTC
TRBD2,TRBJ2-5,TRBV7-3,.,CASSPGASGSSYQETQYF,TGTGCCAGCAGCCCAGGGGCTAGCGGGAGTTCATACCAAGAGACCCAGTACTTC
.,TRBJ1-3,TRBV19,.,CASSLEGIAGNTIYF,TGTGCCAGTAGTCTTGAGGGGATTGCTGGAAACACCATATATTTT
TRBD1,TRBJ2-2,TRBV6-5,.,CASRRTGVNTGELFF,TGTGCCAGCAGAAGAACAGGGGTGAACACCGGGGAGCTGTTTTTT
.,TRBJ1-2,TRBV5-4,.,CASSLEQGRGYGYTF,TGTGCCAGCAGCTTGGAGCAGGGGAGGGGCTATGGCTACACCTTC
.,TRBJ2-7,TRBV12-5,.,CASGLAGLEQYF,TGTGCTAGTGGTTTGGCAGGCCTCGAGCAGTACTTC
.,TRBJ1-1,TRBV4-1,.,CASSQPDVSRLGSTEAFF,TGCGCCAGCAGCCAACCGGACGTTAGCCGATTGGGCAGCACTGAAGCTTTCTTT
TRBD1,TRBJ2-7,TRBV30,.,CAWSAGTGNEQYF,TGTGCCTGGAGCGCCGGGACAGGGAACGAGCAGTACTTC
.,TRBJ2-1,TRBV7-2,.,CASSLTLPNEQFF,TGTGCCAGCAGCTTGACTCTCCCCAATGAGCAGTTCTTC
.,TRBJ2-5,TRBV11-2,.,CASTFSEGETQYF,TGTGCCAGCACCTTCTCGGAGGGCGAGACCCAGTACTTC
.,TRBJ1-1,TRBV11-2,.,CASSQRATGRNTEAFF,TGTGCCAGCAGCCAAAGGGCCACAGGGAGGAACACTGAAGCTTTCTTT
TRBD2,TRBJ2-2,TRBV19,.,CASGLGLAGGRGTGELFF,TGTGCCAGCGGACTGGGACTAGCGGGGGGGCGGGGCACCGGGGAGCTGTTTTTT
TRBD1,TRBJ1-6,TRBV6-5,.,CASSYSRGGGSPLHF,TGTGCCAGCAGTTACTCGAGAGGGGGCGGTTCACCCCTCCACTTT
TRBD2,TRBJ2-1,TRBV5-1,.,CASSFSGGANEQFF,TGCGCCAGCAGCTTTAGCGGGGGGGCGAATGAGCAGTTCTTC
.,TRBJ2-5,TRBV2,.,CASSERSREETQYF,TGTGCCAGCAGTGAGAGGTCCCGGGAGGAGACCCAGTACTTC
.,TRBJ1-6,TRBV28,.,CASSLLNQLHSPLHF,TGTGCCAGCAGTTTATTAAATCAGCTGCATTCACCCCTCCACTTT
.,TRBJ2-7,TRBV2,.,CASSEALSRAHEQYF,TGTGCCAGCAGTGAGGCTTTGAGCAGGGCCCACGAGCAGTACTTC
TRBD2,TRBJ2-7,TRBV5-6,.,CASSLLSRDYYEQYF,TGTGCCAGCAGTTTGCTCAGCCGGGACTACTACGAGCAGTACTTC
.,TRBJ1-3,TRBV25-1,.,CASSENGVATRVLYF,TGTGCCAGCAGTGAAAACGGGGTGGCCACTCGCGTGTTATATTTT
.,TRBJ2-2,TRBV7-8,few,CASSFEWTGELFF,TGTGCCAGCAGCTTTGAGTGGACCGGGGAGCTGTTTTTT
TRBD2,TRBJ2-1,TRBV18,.,CASSPATGGREQFF,TGTGCCAGCTCACCCGCAACGGGGGGGCGCGAGCAGTTCTTC
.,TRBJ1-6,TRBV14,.,CASSPLGAGQNSPLHF,TGTGCCAGCAGCCCTTTAGGGGCAGGTCAAAATTCACCCCTCCACTTT
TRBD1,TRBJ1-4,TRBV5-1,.,CASRARDRTNEKLFF,TGCGCCAGCAGGGCGCGGGACAGGACTAATGAAAAACTGTTTTTT
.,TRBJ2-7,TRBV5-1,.,CASRRGTGSYEQYF,TGCGCCAGCAGGAGGGGAACAGGTTCCTACGAGCAGTACTTC
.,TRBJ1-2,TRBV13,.,CASSLTGNYGYTF,TGTGCCAGCAGCTTAACAGGGAACTATGGCTACACCTTC
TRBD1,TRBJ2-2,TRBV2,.,CASSSKGTATGELFF,TGTGCCAGCAGTAGCAAGGGGACAGCCACCGGGGAGCTGTTTTTT
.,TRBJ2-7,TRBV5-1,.,CASSLGGIYEQYF,TGCGCCAGCAGCTTGGGGGGTATCTACGAGCAGTACTTC
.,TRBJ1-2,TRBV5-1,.,CASSLALSTLKVGYTF,TGCGCCAGCAGCTTGGCGCTTTCAACCCTAAAGGTCGGCTACACCTTC
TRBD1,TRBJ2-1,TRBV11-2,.,CASSRYRGTTYNEQFF,TGTGCCAGCAGCAGATACAGGGGGACAACCTACAATGAGCAGTTCTTC
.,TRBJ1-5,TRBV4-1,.,CASSQDGGIGNQPQHF,TGCGCCAGCAGCCAAGACGGCGGGATTGGCAATCAGCCCCAGCATTTT
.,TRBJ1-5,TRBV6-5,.,CASSYGDSNQPQHF,TGTGCCAGCAGTTACGGGGACAGCAATCAGCCCCAGCATTTT
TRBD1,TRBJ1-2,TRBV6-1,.,CASSEDTGGFLSYTF,TGTGCCAGCAGTGAAGATACAGGGGGCTTCCTATCCTACACCTTC
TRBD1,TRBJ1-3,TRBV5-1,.,CASSFLQGADTIYF,TGCGCCAGCAGCTTTCTCCAGGGGGCGGACACCATATATTTT
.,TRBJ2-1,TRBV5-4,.,CASSLVGPNEQFF,TGTGCCAGCAGCTTGGTAGGGCCTAATGAGCAGTTCTTC
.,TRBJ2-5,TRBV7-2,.,CASSLKRDLTQYF,TGTGCCAGCAGCCTAAAAAGGGACCTGACCCAGTACTTC
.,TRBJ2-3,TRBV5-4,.,CASSLGRGRGTDTQYF,TGTGCCAGCAGCTTGGGTCGTGGACGCGGCACAGATACGCAGTATTTT
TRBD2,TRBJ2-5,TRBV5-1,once,CASSLFPSGVETQYF,TGCGCCAGCAGCTTGTTTCCTAGCGGGGTAGAGACCCAGTACTTC
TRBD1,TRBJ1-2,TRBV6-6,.,CASRSTGTAYGYTF,TGTGCCAGCAGAAGTACCGGGACAGCCTATGGCTACACCTTC
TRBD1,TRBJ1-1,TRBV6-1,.,CASRAGGAVTEAFF,TGTGCCAGCAGGGCAGGGGGCGCGGTAACTGAAGCTTTCTTT
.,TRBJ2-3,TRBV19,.,CASSIADTQYF,TGTGCCAGTAGTATTGCAGATACGCAGTATTTT
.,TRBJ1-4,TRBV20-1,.,CSARDVKLFF,TGCAGTGCTAGAGACGTAAAACTGTTTTTT
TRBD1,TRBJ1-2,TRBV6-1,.,CASSADRFPFYGYTF,TGTGCCAGCAGTGCGGACAGGTTCCCATTTTATGGCTACACCTTC
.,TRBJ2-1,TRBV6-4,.,CASSVKGGDNEQFF,TGTGCCAGCAGTGTGAAAGGGGGGGACAATGAGCAGTTCTTC
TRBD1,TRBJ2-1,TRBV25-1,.,CASSDTGQGAYNEQFF,TGTGCCAGCAGTGACACAGGACAGGGGGCCTACAATGAGCAGTTCTTC
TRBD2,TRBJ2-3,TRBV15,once,CATSRDGGRLAEITDTQYF,TGTGCCACCAGCAGAGATGGGGGGAGGCTAGCGGAAATCACAGATACGCAGTATTTT
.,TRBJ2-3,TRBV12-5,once,CASGFSNLGRTTDTQYF,TGTGCTAGTGGTTTTTCAAATCTCGGACGAACCACAGATACGCAGTATTTT
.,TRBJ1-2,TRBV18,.,CASSLDLGGYTF,TGTGCCAGCTCACTTGACCTCGGAGGCTACACCTTC
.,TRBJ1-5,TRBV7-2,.,CASSAAWNRPQHF,TGTGCCAGCAGCGCGGCCTGGAACCGGCCCCAGCATTTT
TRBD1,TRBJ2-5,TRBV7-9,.,CASSPTGAGKTQYF,TGTGCCAGCAGCCCGACAGGGGCCGGAAAGACCCAGTACTTC